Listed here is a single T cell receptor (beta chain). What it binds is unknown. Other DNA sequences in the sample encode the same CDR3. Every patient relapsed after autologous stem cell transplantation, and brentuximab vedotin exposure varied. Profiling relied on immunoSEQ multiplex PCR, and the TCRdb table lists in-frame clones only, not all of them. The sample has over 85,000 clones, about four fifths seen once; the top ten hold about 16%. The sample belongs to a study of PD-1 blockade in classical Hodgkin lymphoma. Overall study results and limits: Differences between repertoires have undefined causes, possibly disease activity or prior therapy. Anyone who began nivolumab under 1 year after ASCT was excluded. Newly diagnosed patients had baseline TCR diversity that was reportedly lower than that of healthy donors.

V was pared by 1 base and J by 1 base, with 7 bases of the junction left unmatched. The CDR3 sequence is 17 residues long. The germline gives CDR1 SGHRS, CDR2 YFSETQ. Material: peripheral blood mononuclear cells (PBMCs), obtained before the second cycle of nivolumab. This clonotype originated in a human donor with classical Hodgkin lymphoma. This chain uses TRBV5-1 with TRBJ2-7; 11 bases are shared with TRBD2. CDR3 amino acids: CASSLLAGGPSSYEQYF. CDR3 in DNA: TGCGCCAGCAGCTTGTTAGCGGGAGGGCCAAGTTCCTACGAGCAGTACTTC. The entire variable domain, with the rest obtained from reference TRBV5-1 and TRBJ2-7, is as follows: KAGVTQTPRYLIKTRGQQVTLSCSPISGHRSVSWYQQTPGQGLQFLFEYFSETQRNKGNFPGRFSGRQFSNSRSEMNVSTLELGDSALYLCASSLLAGGPSSYEQYFGPGTRLTVT.